The 14 T cell receptor beta chains given below trace back to one sample, sequenced in a study of T-cell memory formation after mild COVID-19. One entry per CDR3 protein, called by TCRdb with MiXCR from the 5' RACE reads. The sample lists around 200,000 distinct CDR3 sequences; roughly 10% were seen once. The sequenced material came from PBMCs or a T cell subset sorted from them (not recorded which). The receptors come from a man younger than 35 who had mild COVID-19 (a few samples of this study predate the infection). Cell type and time point are not known.

This clonotype appeared a few times. This chain links TRBV5-1 with TRBJ1-1; TRBD1 might be the D (5 bases). The V end lost 5 bases, the J end lost 4 bases, and 12 bases lay between the germline ends. CDR1 is SGHRS and CDR2 is YFSETQ in the germline V gene. CDR3 length equals 13 residues. The CDR3 loop is CASRGGGTTEAFF. The CDR3 region has the DNA TGCGCCAGCAGAGGTGGGGGTACCACTGAAGCTTTCTTT.

This clonotype has just a few counts. The rearrangement joins TRBV24-1 to TRBJ2-5; TRBD2 matches at 11 bases. Germline V lookup: CDR1 KGHDR, CDR2 SFDVKD. V was clipped by 4 bases and J by 4 bases; unmatched bases: 7. The CDR3 is 16 residues long. This chain's CDR3 is CATSDLGLAGLETQYF. CDR3 nucleotides: TGTGCCACCAGTGACCTCGGACTAGCGGGCTTAGAGACCCAGTACTTC.

This clonotype has more than one count but fewer than ten. This chain joins TRBV4-1 and TRBJ1-5, with 9 bases matching TRBD1. This CDR3 has 16 residues. V dropped 3 bases and J dropped 5; count of bases not matched to a gene: 8. Germline V gene data show CDR1 as MGHRA and CDR2 as YSYEKL. The CDR3 DNA reads TGCGCCAGCAGCCAGGACAGGGGTGGGGGATATCAGCCCCAGCATTTT. Translation gives CASSQDRGGGYQPQHF.

This chain joins TRBV5-8 and TRBJ2-5; D is possibly TRBD2 (5 bases). The CDR3 contains 13 residues. Deletions cut 4 bases from V and 3 bases from J, with 10 bases between. Per the germline V gene, CDR1 is SGHTS and CDR2 is YDEGEE. This chain's CDR3 is CASSLRVKETQYF. The CDR3 DNA reads TGTGCCAGCAGCCTGAGGGTGAAAGAGACCCAGTACTTC.

V gene TRBV2 combines with J gene TRBJ2-7; D is ambiguous. Per the germline V gene, CDR1 is SNHLY and CDR2 is FYNNEI. This CDR3 region has 12 residues. CDR3: CASRSRSYEQYF. The CDR3 DNA follows: TGTGCTTCCCGTAGCCGGTCCTACGAGCAGTACTTC.

The genes are TRBV20-1 and TRBJ2-2, with TRBD1 matching 7 bases. CDR3 length equals 18 residues. Germline V lookup: CDR1 DFQATT, CDR2 SNEGSKA (reference sequence). V lost 1 base and J lost 1; bases outside the gene matches: 12. Written as DNA, the CDR3 is TGCAGTGCTAGAGTAACAGTTGGGAGACAGGGGAACACCGGGGAGCTGTTTTTT. Its translation is CSARVTVGRQGNTGELFF.

The V call is TRBV5-1, the J call TRBJ2-3; TRBD1 agrees at 8 bases. CDR1 and CDR2 (germline): SGHRS, YFSETQ. The CDR3 sequence is 15 residues long. The trim removed 7 bases at V and 1 base at J, leaving 8 bases unmatched. CDR3 loop: CASGQGAQGTDTQYF. The CDR3 DNA is TGCGCCAGCGGCCAGGGGGCGCAGGGCACAGATACGCAGTATTTT. Supplemented by reference TRBV5-1 and TRBJ2-3, the full variable domain reads KAGVTQTPRYLIKTRGQQVTLSCSPISGHRSVSWYQQTPGQGLQFLFEYFSETQRNKGNFPGRFSGRQFSNSRSEMNVSTLELGDSALYLCASGQGAQGTDTQYFGPGTRLTVL.

This clonotype has a handful of counts. An end of the junction differs from the germline gene, which may be a read error. The CDR3 spells CASGQDGGKASYGYTF. In DNA, the CDR3 is TGCGCCAGCGGCCAAGATGGGGGGAAGGCCTCCTATGGCTACACCTTC. The chain uses TRBV4-3 and TRBJ1-2, with a tentative D call TRBD1 (5 bases). CDR1 and CDR2 from the germline V gene are LGHNA and YSLEER. The length of the CDR3 is 16 residues.

The chain recombines TRBV5-6 with TRBJ2-5; 7 nucleotides line up with TRBD2. The germline CDR1 and CDR2 sequences are SGHDT and YYEEEE. V gave up 4 bases and J gave up 1 base; unmatched junction bases: 4. CDR3 size: 14 residues. CDR3 sequence: CASSPTSAQETQYF. CDR3 nucleotides: TGTGCCAGCAGCCCTACTAGCGCCCAAGAGACCCAGTACTTC.

This clonotype was counted a few times. The V gene is TRBV9, the J gene TRBJ1-3; D call uncertain. The CDR3 consists of 15 residues. Trimming stripped 1 base from V and 2 bases from J, with 10 bases between. The V gene's germline CDR1 is SGDLS and CDR2 YYNGEE. CDR3 DNA sequence: TGTGCCAGCAGCGTAAGGGAAGTTCCTGGAAACACCATATATTTT. Protein sequence: CASSVREVPGNTIYF.

This clonotype was observed at least ten times. The chain employs TRBV5-1 and TRBJ2-2; D ambiguous. The CDR3 runs to 15 residues. The V gene lost 0 bases and the J gene lost 4 bases, with 10 bases spanning the gap. In germline, CDR1 is SGHRS, CDR2 YFSETQ. The CDR3 loop reads CASSLAGLFTGELFF. The CDR3 coding sequence is TGCGCCAGCAGCTTGGCCGGCCTATTCACCGGGGAGCTGTTTTTT.

This clonotype was recorded many times. The rearrangement joins TRBV28 to TRBJ1-5; TRBD1 is a possible D gene (5 bases). Looked up from germline, CDR1 is MDHEN and CDR2 is SYDVKM. V lost 6 bases, J lost 3 bases, and 18 bases lay in between. The CDR3 sequence is 16 residues long. CDR3 sequence: CASSLPWGGDNQPQHF. The CDR3 DNA reads TGTGCCAGCAGCTTGCCGTGGGGGGGGGACAATCAGCCCCAGCATTTT.

This clonotype was detected a few times. The chain employs TRBV12-3 or TRBV12-4 and TRBJ2-7, with D possibly being TRBD2 (6 bases). The CDR3 runs to 15 residues. The V and J ends lost 4 bases and 3 bases respectively, with 16 bases between them. CDR3 nucleotide sequence: TGTGCCAGCAGTTGGTCCCGGGGGATAAACTACGAGCAGTACTTC. Its translation: CASSWSRGINYEQYF.

The chain joins TRBV9 to TRBJ2-3, with no clear D. The CDR3 is 14 amino acids. Trimming stripped 0 bases from V and 0 bases from J, with 5 bases between. Per germline, CDR1 SGDLS and CDR2 YYNGEE. The CDR3 here is CASSVDASTDTQYF. DNA of the CDR3: TGTGCCAGCAGCGTAGACGCTAGCACAGATACGCAGTATTTT.